This T cell receptor beta chain was documented in a study of shared clonotypes between healthy human individuals. About the research overall: Per donor, CD8 memory used one plate, CD8 naive used two, CD4 memory used three and CD4 naive used three.

Study-level points and caveats: Estimated richness values were generally larger in naive subsets than in memory subsets. Against clonotypes common to all four donors, non-shared ones had lower generation probabilities.

Terminally differentiated effector memory CD45RA+ cells were excluded by CCR7 positive selection of CD45RO-negative cells. Notes on this clone: Its antigen remains unidentified.

The CDR3 loop spans 12 amino acids. The trim removed 4 bases at V and 6 bases at J, leaving 3 bases unmatched. Per the germline V gene, CDR1 is LNHNV and CDR2 is YYDKDF (reference sequence). The method was immunoSEQ multiplex PCR; TCRdb's version includes in-frame clones alone and lacks a portion of them. The table includes under 850,000 clones, nearly 95% detected once. The receptor comes from a man aged 25-40 years in good health. Sequences were obtained from naive CD8+ T cells sorted from blood. This chain uses TRBV15 with TRBJ2-7; 7 nucleotides agree with TRBD1. CDR3 DNA: TGTGCCACCAGCATAGACAGGGTCGAGCAGTACTTC. Amino acid sequence: CATSIDRVEQYF.